This T cell receptor (beta chain) was captured in a study of metastatic and nonmetastatic thyroid tumors. Authors' data handling: Building a distant-metastasis classifier for papillary thyroid cancer drew on CDR3 differences across clinicopathological groups. Through MiXCR, TCRdb re-clonotyped the PCR reads. The V and J calls follow TCRdb's processing rather than the paper's. Here the sample spans more than 20,000 clones, about an eighth being singletons. Trimming shortened V by 5 bases and J by 2 bases, and 16 bases separated the two germline ends. CDR3 length: 15 amino acids. Per the germline V gene, CDR1 is SEHNR and CDR2 is FQNEAQ (reference sequence). Patients underwent thyroid surgery, and none had received any treatment before it. This clone was found many times.

This clonotype was obtained from a female donor with papillary thyroid cancer or a benign thyroid nodule (not recorded which). Some clones in this sample may be carry-over from other donors' samples. Material for sequencing was blood. The chain has TRBV7-9 and TRBJ2-7, with D perhaps TRBD1 or TRBD2 (6 bases each). The CDR3 protein is CASSAGGTPPYEQYF. The CDR3 region has the DNA TGTGCCAGCAGCGCCGGGGGCACACCTCCCTACGAGCAGTACTTC.